This T cell receptor beta chain was found in a study of early stage breast cancer tumors. CDR1 is LNHNV and CDR2 is YYDKDF in the germline V gene (reference sequence). After removal of 3 bases from V and 4 bases from J, the junction contained 8 bases not matched to a gene. The CDR3 loop spans 15 amino acids. As to this clone: Its antigen is not identified.

Clones were sequenced by immunoSEQ multiplex PCR, and TCRdb holds only the in-frame ones, with some missing. This sample has almost 55,000 clones, with about 89% found just once. Study-wide points: Commonly generated sequences made up most enriched TCRB sequences shared between patients. Comparing each tissue with blood distinguished tumor from normal in about 90% of the 16 patients.

The TCR originated in a person aged 70 to 85 with breast cancer. The sequenced sample consisted of blood. The chain carries TRBV15 and TRBJ2-7; 8 bases are shared with TRBD1. The CDR3 sequence: CATSSGPDRGYEQYF. The CDR3 DNA reads as TGTGCCACCAGCAGTGGCCCAGACAGGGGATACGAGCAGTACTTC.